This T cell receptor beta chain is drawn from a study of blood T cell repertoires in COVID-19. Background on the study: The samples span acute and convalescent COVID-19 from the United States, Italy and Spain.

The germline CDR1 and CDR2 sequences are LNHDA and SQIVND (reference sequence). V lost 5 bases to trimming and J lost 2 bases, with 10 bases between them. CDR3 length: 14 amino acids. Produced via immunoSEQ multiplex PCR; TCRdb's table is partial and in-frame only. The table records around 80,000 clones, 60% to 75% of them present only once. The rearrangement joins TRBV19 to TRBJ1-5, with D perhaps TRBD1 (6 bases). The sequenced material came from peripheral blood. The receptor was derived from a middle-aged man with active or convalescent COVID-19. The chain's CDR3 is CASSPSGGNQPQHF. In nucleotides, the CDR3 is TGTGCCAGTAGTCCATCAGGGGGCAATCAGCCCCAGCATTTT.